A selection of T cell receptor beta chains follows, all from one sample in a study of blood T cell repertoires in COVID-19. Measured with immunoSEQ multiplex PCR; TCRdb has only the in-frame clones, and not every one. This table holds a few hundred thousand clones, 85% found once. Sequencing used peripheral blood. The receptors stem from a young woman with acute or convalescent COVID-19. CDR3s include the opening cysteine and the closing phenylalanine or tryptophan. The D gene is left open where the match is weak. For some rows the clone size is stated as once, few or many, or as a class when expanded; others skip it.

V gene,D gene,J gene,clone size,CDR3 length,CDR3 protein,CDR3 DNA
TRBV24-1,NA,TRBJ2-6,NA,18,CATSDSDRISSGANVLTF,TGTGCCACCAGTGATTCCGACAGGATCAGCTCTGGGGCCAACGTCCTGACTTTC
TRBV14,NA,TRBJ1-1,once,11,CASSPQSEAFF,TGTGCCAGCAGCCCACAATCTGAAGCTTTCTTT
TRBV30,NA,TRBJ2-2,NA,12,CAWTGSAGELFF,TGTGCCTGGACAGGGTCAGCCGGGGAGCTGTTTTTT
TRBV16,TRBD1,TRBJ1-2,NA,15,CASSPGQGRTYGYTF,TGTGCCAGCAGCCCCGGACAGGGTAGGACCTATGGCTACACCTTC
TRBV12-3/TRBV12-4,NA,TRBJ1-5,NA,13,CASSLQGGQPQHF,TGTGCCAGCAGCTTACAGGGTGGACAGCCCCAGCATTTT
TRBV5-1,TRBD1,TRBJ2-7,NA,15,CASSLVRTGPYEQYF,TGCGCCAGCAGCTTGGTTAGGACAGGACCCTACGAGCAGTACTTC
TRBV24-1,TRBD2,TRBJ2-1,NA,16,CATSDTGGSSYNEQFF,TGTGCCACCAGTGATACCGGGGGGAGCTCCTACAATGAGCAGTTCTTC
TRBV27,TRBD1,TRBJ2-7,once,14,CASRGQGATYEQYF,TGTGCCAGCAGGGGTCAGGGGGCGACCTACGAGCAGTACTTC
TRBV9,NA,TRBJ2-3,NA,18,CASSVGSGWLYSTDTQYF,TGTGCCAGCAGCGTAGGGAGCGGATGGCTATATAGCACAGATACGCAGTATTTT
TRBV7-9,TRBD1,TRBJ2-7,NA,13,CASRQGSSYEQYF,TGTGCCAGCAGACAGGGGAGCTCCTACGAGCAGTACTTC
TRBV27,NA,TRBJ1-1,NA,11,CASSFVREAFF,TGTGCCAGCAGTTTTGTGCGTGAAGCTTTCTTT
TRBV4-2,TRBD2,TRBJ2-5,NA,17,CASSQEASGSGGETQYF,TGTGCCAGCAGCCAAGAAGCTAGCGGGAGTGGAGGGGAGACCCAGTACTTC
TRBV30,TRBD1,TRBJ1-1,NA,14,CAWRRPPGQEKAFF,TGTGCCTGGAGACGCCCACCCGGACAGGAAAAAGCTTTCTTT
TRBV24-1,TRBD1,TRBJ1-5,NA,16,CATSDSDRGSNQPQHF,TGTGCCACCAGTGATTCGGACAGGGGTAGCAATCAGCCCCAGCATTTT
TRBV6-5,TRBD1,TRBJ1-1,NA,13,CASRITGGAEAFF,TGTGCCAGCAGGATAACAGGGGGCGCCGAAGCTTTCTTT
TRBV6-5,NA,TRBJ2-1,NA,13,CASRQDSYNEQFF,TGTGCCAGCAGGCAGGACAGCTACAATGAGCAGTTCTTC
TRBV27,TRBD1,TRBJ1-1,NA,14,CASSPRDRHTEAFF,TGTGCCAGCAGTCCCAGGGACAGGCACACTGAAGCTTTCTTT
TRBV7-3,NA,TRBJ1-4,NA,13,CASSRTVNEKLFF,TGTGCCAGCAGTAGAACAGTAAATGAAAAACTGTTTTTT
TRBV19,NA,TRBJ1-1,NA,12,CASSLGNTEAFF,TGTGCCAGTAGTCTCGGGAACACTGAAGCTTTCTTT
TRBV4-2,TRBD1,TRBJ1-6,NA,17,CASSYWTGGVYNSPLHF,TGTGCCAGCAGCTATTGGACAGGGGGGGTCTATAATTCACCCCTCCACTTT
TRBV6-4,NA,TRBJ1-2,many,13,CASSQGHRVDYTF,TGTGCCAGCAGCCAGGGTCACAGGGTCGACTACACCTTC
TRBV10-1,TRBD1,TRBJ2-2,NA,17,CASSSGPGQGNTGELFF,TGCGCCAGCAGTTCCGGACCGGGACAGGGTAACACCGGGGAGCTGTTTTTT
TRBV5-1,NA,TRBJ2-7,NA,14,CASSFGPASYEQYF,TGCGCCAGCAGCTTTGGGCCCGCATCCTACGAGCAGTACTTC
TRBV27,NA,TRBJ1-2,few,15,CASSLNGPGQGGYTF,TGTGCCAGCAGTTTAAATGGGCCAGGGCAAGGAGGCTACACCTTC
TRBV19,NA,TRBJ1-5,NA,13,CASSPLGPWPQHF,TGTGCCAGTAGTCCCTTGGGCCCGTGGCCCCAGCATTTT
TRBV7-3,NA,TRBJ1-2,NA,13,CASSLIGGAGYTF,TGTGCCAGCAGCTTAATAGGAGGGGCTGGCTACACCTTC
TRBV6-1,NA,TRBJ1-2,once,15,CASSDAGTSNYGYTF,TGTGCCAGCAGTGACGCCGGGACATCAAACTATGGCTACACCTTC
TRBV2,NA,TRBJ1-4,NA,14,CASSAGVTGEKLFF,TGTGCCAGCAGTGCAGGCGTTACAGGTGAAAAACTGTTTTTT
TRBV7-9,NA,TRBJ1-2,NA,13,CASLRGSGEGYTF,TGTGCCAGCCTTCGCGGTTCAGGGGAAGGCTACACCTTC
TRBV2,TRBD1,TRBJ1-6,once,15,CASSEGQGTNSPLHF,TGTGCCAGCAGTGAGGGACAGGGAACGAATTCACCCCTCCACTTT
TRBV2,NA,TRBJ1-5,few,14,CASAGGWGNQPQHF,TGTGCCAGCGCGGGGGGTTGGGGCAATCAGCCCCAGCATTTT
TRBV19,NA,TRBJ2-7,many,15,CASSIGPIVALEQYF,TGTGCCAGTAGTATAGGACCCATAGTAGCGCTCGAGCAGTACTTC
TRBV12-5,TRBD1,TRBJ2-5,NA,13,CASGWGQQETQYF,TGTGCTAGTGGTTGGGGACAGCAAGAGACCCAGTACTTC
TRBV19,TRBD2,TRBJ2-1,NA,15,CASSTGLAGLGEQFF,TGTGCCAGTAGTACGGGACTAGCGGGATTGGGTGAGCAGTTCTTC
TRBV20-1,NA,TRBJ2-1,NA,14,CSANDFADRNEQFF,TGCAGTGCTAATGATTTCGCGGACAGAAATGAGCAGTTCTTC
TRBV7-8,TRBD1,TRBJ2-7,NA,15,CASSFPGTALYEQYF,TGTGCCAGCAGCTTCCCCGGGACAGCGCTCTACGAGCAGTACTTC
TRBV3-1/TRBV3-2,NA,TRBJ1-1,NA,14,CASSLGGVVTEAFF,TGTGCCAGTTCCCTCGGGGGTGTGGTTACTGAAGCTTTCTTT
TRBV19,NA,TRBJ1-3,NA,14,CASSISGRGNTIYF,TGTGCCAGTAGTATATCTGGGAGGGGAAACACCATATATTTT
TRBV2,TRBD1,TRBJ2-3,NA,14,CASTGGLNTDTQYF,TGTGCCAGTACAGGGGGCCTCAATACAGATACGCAGTATTTT
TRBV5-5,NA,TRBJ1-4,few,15,CASSLVSQGAEKLFF,TGTGCCAGCAGCTTAGTCTCTCAGGGTGCGGAAAAACTGTTTTTT